This TCR beta chain was recovered during a study of OX40 agonist ivuxolimab in advanced cancers. Study background: Patients took ivuxolimab, an agonistic anti-OX40 (CD134) antibody. A male proportion of approximately 83% was recorded, with mean age 60 years and range about 20 to 79.

As regards this clone: Its antigen is not identified.

The CDR3 contains 19 residues. CDR1 and CDR2 (germline): SGHRS, YFSETQ. The trim removed 4 bases at V and 0 bases at J, leaving 16 bases unmatched. Overall study results and limits: CD4+ and CD8+ T cells in blood underwent clonal expansion by week 6 at 0.1 to 3.0 mg/kg.

Sequencing used immunoSEQ multiplex PCR; TCRdb keeps in-frame clones, though not all of them. This sample carries approximately 65,000 clones, roughly 90% of them seen once, and the ten largest clones take roughly 1%. This receptor was obtained from an adult with an advanced solid tumor such as melanoma, head and neck, liver or kidney cancer. The sequences come from CD4+ or CD8+ T cells sorted from blood, collected in a trial of the OX40 agonist ivuxolimab. This chain joins TRBV5-1 and TRBJ2-4; 7 nucleotides line up with TRBD2. CDR3 residues: CASSPTGGPRGLAKNIQYF. The DNA for the CDR3 is TGCGCCAGCAGCCCGACGGGGGGACCAAGGGGTCTAGCCAAAAACATTCAGTACTTC. The complete variable domain, with remaining parts taken from reference TRBV5-1 and TRBJ2-4, reads KAGVTQTPRYLIKTRGQQVTLSCSPISGHRSVSWYQQTPGQGLQFLFEYFSETQRNKGNFPGRFSGRQFSNSRSEMNVSTLELGDSALYLCASSPTGGPRGLAKNIQYFGAGTRLSVL.